Presented here are 8 T cell receptor beta chains from one specimen sequenced in a study of glioma-infiltrating T cells. Amplification of TCR alpha and beta CDR3 regions from RNA used iRepertoire nested multiplex PCR. MiXCR was run by TCRdb on the multiplex PCR reads, yielding one entry per CDR3 protein. This table has fewer than 500,000 distinct CDR3 sequences, roughly two fifths appearing once. Sample: glioma tissue, nonneoplastic brain tissue, or PBMCs (not recorded which). The receptors stem from a human donor with low-grade glioma or glioblastoma, undergoing nonglioma brain surgery, or in good health (not recorded which).

At least ten counts were recorded for this clonotype. The chain is built from TRBV7-2 and TRBJ2-5; D may be TRBD1 (6 bases). The CDR3 totals 14 residues. The germline gives CDR1 SGHTA, CDR2 FQGNSA. The ends were cut back, 5 bases at V and 2 bases at J, with 12 bases in the middle. The DNA of the CDR3 is TGTGCCAGCAGCCAGGGGACCGAACAAGAGACCCAGTACTTC. Amino acids: CASSQGTEQETQYF. Looking up the rest from reference TRBV7-2 and TRBJ2-5 gives the full variable domain: GAGVSQSPSNKVTEKGKDVELRCDPISGHTALYWYRQSLGQGLEFLIYFQGNSAPDKSGLPSDRFSAERTGGSVSTLTIQRTQQEDSAVYLCASSQGTEQETQYFGPGTRLLVL.

This clonotype was picked up one time. J is TRBJ1-2 and V is TRBV11-2; no clear D gene. CDR3 length equals 16 residues. Germline V CDR1 and CDR2: SGHAT, FQNNGV. With 0 bases removed from V and 4 bases from J, the gap between germline ends came to 15 bases. CDR3 DNA: TGTGCCAGCAGCTTAGATTGGGGATCCGCCTCCTATGGCTACACCTTC. Its protein product is CASSLDWGSASYGYTF.

The V call is TRBV6-5, the J call TRBJ2-3; D unclear. This CDR3 comprises 13 residues. Deletions cut 2 bases from V and 4 bases from J, with 7 bases between. Germline V lookup: CDR1 MNHEY, CDR2 SVGAGI. CDR3 DNA: TGTGCCAGCAGTTACCTTCATCCAGATACGCAGTATTTT. Translation: CASSYLHPDTQYF.

The CDR3 region is CASSLLGGAGTEAFF. The CDR3 DNA is TGTGCCAGCAGCTTGTTGGGGGGCGCGGGCACTGAAGCTTTCTTT. The chain joins TRBV5-4 to TRBJ1-1, with TRBD1 as a possible D gene (6 bases). Germline V gene data show CDR1 as SGHNT and CDR2 as YYREEE (reference sequence). This CDR3 spans 15 amino acids. V gave up 1 base and J gave up 4 bases, with 14 bases separating them.

This clonotype was picked up many times. This sequence joins TRBV28 and TRBJ1-2; D remains ambiguous. The CDR3 runs to 12 residues. Germline lookup yields CDR1 MDHEN and CDR2 SYDVKM. Trimming removed 7 bases at V and 4 bases at J, with 10 bases between. In DNA, the CDR3 is TGTGCCAGCACCTTACAGTCCTATGGCTACACCTTC. Encoded protein: CASTLQSYGYTF.

The rearrangement uses TRBV7-2 and TRBJ2-2, with D unresolved. V shed 0 bases and J shed 7 bases, with 15 bases lying between them. The CDR3 extends over 16 amino acids. Germline loops: CDR1 SGHTA, CDR2 FQGNSA. CDR3 residues: CASSLASTLGGGELFF. CDR3 in DNA: TGTGCCAGCAGCTTAGCTTCGACTCTCGGTGGCGGGGAGCTGTTTTTT.

The sample holds a few counts of this clonotype. CDR3 region: CASSFGGRVGQETQYF. DNA for the CDR3: TGTGCCAGCAGTTTCGGAGGGCGGGTTGGGCAAGAGACCCAGTACTTC. This rearrangement joins TRBV28 to TRBJ2-5, with a possible D match to TRBD2 (6 bases). The V and J ends lost 3 bases and 2 bases respectively, with 16 bases between them. Per germline, CDR1 MDHEN and CDR2 SYDVKM. This CDR3 is 16 amino acids long.

Many counts were recorded for this clonotype. The V call is TRBV20-1, the J call TRBJ2-1; possibly TRBD2 for D (6 bases). This CDR3 is 15 amino acids long. The germline gives CDR1 DFQATT, CDR2 SNEGSKA (reference sequence). V was shortened by 2 bases and J by 2 bases, with 13 bases between the two germline ends. In DNA form, the CDR3 reads TGCAGTGCTAGATCTGGGGGAGGCCCCTACAATGAGCAGTTCTTC. Protein product: CSARSGGGPYNEQFF.